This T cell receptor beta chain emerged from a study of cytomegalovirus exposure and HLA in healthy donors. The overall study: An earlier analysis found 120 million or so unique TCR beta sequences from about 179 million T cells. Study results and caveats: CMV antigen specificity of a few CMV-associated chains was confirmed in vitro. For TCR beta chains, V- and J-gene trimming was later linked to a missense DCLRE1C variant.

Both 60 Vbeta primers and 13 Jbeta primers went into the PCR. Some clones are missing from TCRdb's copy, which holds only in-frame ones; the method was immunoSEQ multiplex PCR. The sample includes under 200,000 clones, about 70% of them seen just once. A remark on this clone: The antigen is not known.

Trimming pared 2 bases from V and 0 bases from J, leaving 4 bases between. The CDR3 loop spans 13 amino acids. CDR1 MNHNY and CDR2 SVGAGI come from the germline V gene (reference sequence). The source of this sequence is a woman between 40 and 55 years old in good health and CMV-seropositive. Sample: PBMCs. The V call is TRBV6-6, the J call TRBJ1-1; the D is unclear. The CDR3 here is CASSYVMNTEAFF. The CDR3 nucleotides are TGTGCCAGCAGTTACGTCATGAACACTGAAGCTTTCTTT.